The 9 T cell receptor beta chains in this list originate from one sample, sequenced in a study of blood T cell repertoires in COVID-19 (TCRdb year 2020). The library was prepared using the immunoSEQ multiplex PCR assay. TCRdb obtained this table from immuneACCESS and retained in-frame rearrangements with V and J assigned. These tables miss some clones; where compared with another copy, unresolved V genes account for less than half of the shortfall, and the remainder is unexplained. In all, the sample holds about 400,000 clones, and around 92% of those were seen once. The leading ten clones occupy 1.5% to 2% of the sample. The specimen sequenced was PBMCs or T cells enriched from blood (not recorded which). These receptors were taken from a woman aged 30 to 39 who had recovered from COVID-19.

V gene TRBV28 combines with J gene TRBJ1-3, with D uncertain. Germline V gene lookup returns CDR1 MDHEN and CDR2 SYDVKM. The V and J ends lost 5 bases and 0 bases respectively, with 8 bases between them. The CDR3 has 14 amino acids. The chain's CDR3 is CASSGLSSGNTIYF. Written as DNA, the CDR3 is TGTGCCAGCAGTGGACTGAGCTCTGGAAACACCATATATTTT.

V usage is TRBV28 and J usage is TRBJ2-5, with D perhaps matching TRBD2 (5 bases). The V and J ends lost 2 bases and 1 base respectively, with 11 bases between them. Germline V gene data show CDR1 as MDHEN and CDR2 as SYDVKM. The CDR3 loop spans 15 amino acids. The CDR3 sequence is CASSLSGNGQETQYF. CDR3 nucleotide sequence: TGTGCCAGCAGTTTAAGCGGAAACGGCCAAGAGACCCAGTACTTC.

The chain combines TRBV6-5 with TRBJ1-6; D ambiguous. This CDR3 has 13 residues. V was clipped by 0 bases and J by 7 bases, with 4 bases between them. Germline V gene sequence: CDR1 MNHEY, CDR2 SVGAGI. This chain's CDR3 is CASSYSPNSPLHF. Here the CDR3 DNA reads TGTGCCAGCAGTTACTCCCCGAATTCACCCCTCCACTTT.

This chain uses TRBV30 with TRBJ2-7; possibly TRBD1 for D (6 bases). The germline V gene encodes CDR1 GTSNPN and CDR2 SVGIG (reference sequence). The CDR3 spans 13 residues. Trimming took off 0 bases at V and 2 bases at J, with 8 bases between the two ends. The CDR3 spells CAWSVDRTYEQYF. DNA of the CDR3: TGTGCCTGGAGTGTTGACAGGACCTACGAGCAGTACTTC.

The chain is built from TRBV18 and TRBJ2-5, with D unresolved. The CDR3 covers 15 residues. In germline, CDR1 is KGHSH, CDR2 LQKENI. Trimming took off 3 bases at V and 4 bases at J, with 15 bases between the two ends. CDR3 region: CASSPPLASLETQYF. CDR3 coding DNA: TGTGCCAGCTCACCTCCCCTGGCTAGTCTAGAGACCCAGTACTTC.

The gene calls are TRBV6-1 and TRBJ2-5; D gene uncertain. V shed 1 base and J shed 7 bases, with 10 bases lying between them. The CDR3 length is 13 residues. CDR1 MNHNS and CDR2 SASEGT come from the germline V gene. In DNA form, the CDR3 reads TGTGCCAGCAGTGAAGAAGCCGTCTCGACCCAGTACTTC. This encodes CASSEEAVSTQYF.

The chain recombines TRBV4-2 with TRBJ2-1, with 9 positions matching TRBD2. Losses at the gene ends were 1 base for V and 4 bases for J; bases not matched to a gene: 8. CDR1 LGHNA and CDR2 YNFKEQ come from the germline V gene. The CDR3 covers 17 residues. CDR3 in amino acids: CASSQGGAGGPYNEQFF. The CDR3 DNA sequence: TGTGCCAGCAGCCAAGGTGGGGCGGGAGGGCCTTACAATGAGCAGTTCTTC.

The chain uses TRBV28 and TRBJ2-1, with D possibly being TRBD1 (6 bases). Trimming removed 6 bases at V and 7 bases at J, with 13 bases between. The CDR3 is 13 amino acids. Germline lookup yields CDR1 MDHEN and CDR2 SYDVKM. CDR3 region: CASRQGTPNEQFF. CDR3 DNA sequence: TGTGCCAGCAGACAGGGAACGCCTAATGAGCAGTTCTTC.

The chain is built from TRBV27 and TRBJ1-1, with D unresolved. V was clipped by 5 bases and J by 0 bases, with 10 bases between them. Per germline, CDR1 MNHEY and CDR2 SMNVEV (reference sequence). The CDR3 sequence is 14 residues long. The chain's CDR3 is CASSGSTMNTEAFF. The CDR3 DNA reads TGTGCCAGCAGTGGATCGACTATGAACACTGAAGCTTTCTTT.